Following are 18 T cell receptor beta chains from one sample sequenced in a study of blood T cells in healthy people across ages. Together with a sample-barcoded 5' primer, a J-beta primer mix was included in a second PCR lasting roughly 6 to 12 cycles. MiXCR was run by TCRdb on the 5' RACE reads, yielding one entry per CDR3 protein. The sample has some 1.5 million distinct CDR3 sequences, approximately 43% seen once; the top ten hold approximately 4.1%. The sequencing input was blood. The receptor source for this set is a woman under 30 in good health.

V and J are TRBV29-1 and TRBJ2-5; 11 nucleotides match TRBD2. Looked up from germline, CDR1 is SQVTM and CDR2 is ANQGSEA. The V segment lost 6 bases and the J segment 11 bases; nucleotides outside the gene matches: 14. The CDR3 has 14 amino acids. This chain's CDR3 is CSVLAGVISNEQYF. CDR3 nucleotides: TGCAGCGTACTAGCGGGAGTGATTTCTAATGAGCAGTACTTC. The whole variable domain, remainder taken from reference TRBV29-1 and TRBJ2-5, is SAVISQKPSRDICQRGTSLTIQCQVDSQVTMMFWYRQQPGQSLTLIATANQGSEATYESGFVIDKFPISRPNLTFSTLTVSNMSPEDSSIYLCSVLAGVISNEQYFGPGTRLLVL.

This clonotype was found many times. V is TRBV25-1 and J is TRBJ1-2; 8 nucleotides agree with TRBD1. The CDR3 loop spans 13 amino acids. Germline V gene lookup returns CDR1 MGHDK and CDR2 SYGVNS. V trimming: 3 bases; J trimming: 3 bases; junction bases outside the gene matches: 0. In DNA form, the CDR3 reads TGTGCCAGCAGTGAGGACAGGGACTATGGCTACACCTTC. This gives the protein CASSEDRDYGYTF.

This clonotype was recorded a few times. The chain combines TRBV5-5 with TRBJ2-1, with 10 bases that match TRBD2. Losses at the gene ends were 4 bases for V and 7 bases for J; bases not matched to a gene: 2. The CDR3 runs 13 residues. Germline V lookup: CDR1 SGHKS, CDR2 YYEKEE (reference sequence). CDR3 in amino acids: CASSASGSNEQFF. CDR3 bases: TGTGCCAGCAGCGCTAGCGGGAGTAATGAGCAGTTCTTC.

This clonotype turned up a few times. The CDR3 loop reads CSARDHVWQPQHF. CDR3 sequence (DNA): TGCAGTGCTAGAGATCATGTGTGGCAACCCCAGCATTTT. The V and J genes are TRBV20-1 and TRBJ1-5; no reliable D call. The CDR3 length is 13 residues. Trimming stripped 0 bases from V and 10 bases from J, with 13 bases between. Germline loops: CDR1 DFQATT, CDR2 SNEGSKA (reference sequence).

This clonotype is a singleton in its sample. The gene calls are TRBV4-1 and TRBJ2-3, with D possibly called TRBD1 or TRBD2 (5 bases each). CDR3 length: 15 residues. The germline CDR1 and CDR2 sequences are MGHRA and YSYEKL. V lost 5 bases, J lost 2 bases, and 14 bases lay in between. The CDR3 spells CASSWDPGATDTQYF. The DNA for the CDR3 is TGCGCCAGCAGCTGGGACCCTGGGGCCACAGATACGCAGTATTTT.

In this sample, this clonotype turned up once. The genes are TRBV6-4 and TRBJ2-5; no firm D call. V was cut by 8 bases and J by 1 base, with 14 bases left in between. CDR3 length: 14 amino acids. CDR1 is MRHNA and CDR2 is SNTAGT in the germline V gene. CDR3: CASGHTLRQETQYF. The CDR3 DNA follows: TGTGCCAGCGGCCACACCCTCCGCCAAGAGACCCAGTACTTC.

This clonotype was observed a few times. Given a much more abundant clone one base away, this may be a read error. J is TRBJ1-5 and V is TRBV4-3; 9 bases are a match to TRBD1. Germline V lookup: CDR1 LGHNA, CDR2 YSLEER. This CDR3 has 16 amino acids. Trimming removed 3 bases from V and 5 bases from J; junction bases left unmatched: 8. CDR3 coding DNA: TGCGCCAGCAGCCATAACAGGGGGCACGGCCATCAGCCCCAGCATTTT. Translation gives CASSHNRGHGHQPQHF.

This clonotype has at least ten counts. The chain couples TRBV2 to TRBJ2-1; D not resolved. The germline V gene encodes CDR1 SNHLY and CDR2 FYNNEI. Trimming cost V 2 bases and J 4 bases, with 0 bases left between them. The CDR3 totals 11 residues. The CDR3 DNA sequence: TGTGCCAGCAGTGAATACAATGAGCAGTTCTTC. Translated, it gives CASSEYNEQFF.

In this sample, this clonotype turned up once. The CDR3 region is CATRVVAGGLDYEQYF. Written as DNA, the CDR3 is TGTGCCACCAGGGTGGTTGCTGGGGGATTGGACTACGAGCAGTACTTC. The chain employs TRBV4-2 and TRBJ2-7; tentatively, D is TRBD1 or TRBD2 (5 bases each). The CDR3 length is 16 residues. The V gene's germline CDR1 is LGHNA and CDR2 YNFKEQ. V lost 10 bases and J 3 bases, leaving 25 bases between the germline ends.

A few counts support this clonotype. The chain's CDR3 is CASSPLFSGAYEQYF. In DNA, the CDR3 is TGTGCCAGCTCACCACTTTTTAGCGGGGCCTACGAGCAGTACTTC. This chain connects TRBV18 to TRBJ2-7; 8 bases align to TRBD2. CDR1 is KGHSH, CDR2 LQKENI, per germline. CDR3 length equals 15 residues. V lost 1 base, J lost 2 bases, and 4 bases stayed unmatched.

The chain employs TRBV7-6 and TRBJ1-4; a weak D match, TRBD1 (5 bases). Trimming removed 3 bases at V and 8 bases at J, with 31 bases between. This CDR3 contains 20 residues. Per germline, CDR1 SGHVS and CDR2 FNYEAQ. CDR3 residues: CASSLTVGSGPLPEVEKLFF. The CDR3, as DNA: TGTGCCAGCAGCTTGACAGTGGGCTCGGGTCCTCTCCCTGAAGTAGAAAAACTGTTTTTT. Complete variable domain (other parts from reference TRBV7-6 and TRBJ1-4): GAGVSQSPRYKVTKRGQDVALRCDPISGHVSLYWYRQALGQGPEFLTYFNYEAQQDKSGLPNDRFSAERPEGSISTLTIQRTEQRDSAMYRCASSLTVGSGPLPEVEKLFFGSGTQLSVL.

The chain uses TRBV28 and TRBJ2-1, with D perhaps matching TRBD1 or TRBD2 (5 bases each). Germline CDR1 reads MDHEN; CDR2 reads SYDVKM. The germline V and J ends were trimmed by 6 bases and 5 bases, with 17 bases remaining between them. The CDR3 loop spans 15 amino acids. The CDR3 region is CASSPTDGGDNEQFF. CDR3 bases: TGTGCCAGCAGCCCGACCGATGGGGGAGACAATGAGCAGTTCTTC.

This clonotype showed up just a few times. The chain has TRBV4-1 and TRBJ2-7; 12 bases line up with TRBD2. The CDR3 is 16 residues long. J gave up 2 bases and V 4 bases, and 6 bases lay outside the gene matches. Germline CDR1 MGHRA, CDR2 YSYEKL. CDR3 protein: CASSPTSGGYAYEQYF. The CDR3 nucleotides read TGCGCCAGCAGCCCAACTAGCGGGGGGTACGCCTACGAGCAGTACTTC.

The V call is TRBV7-9, the J call TRBJ2-3; D ambiguous. V was clipped by 2 bases and J by 12 bases, with 9 bases between them. The CDR3 covers 11 residues. Looked up from germline, CDR1 is SEHNR and CDR2 is FQNEAQ (reference sequence). CDR3 nucleotide sequence: TGTGCCAGCAGCTTACCCGTGCCCCAGTATTTT. Protein product: CASSLPVPQYF.

As regards this clonotype: A much larger clonotype is one base distant, so this may be a read error. V usage is TRBV5-1 and J usage is TRBJ2-1, with 7 bases matching TRBD1. The J call may be mistaken, given a closer DNA end match to TRBJ2-7. CDR1 is SGHRS and CDR2 is YFSETQ in the germline V gene. The CDR3 contains 16 residues. CDR3 in DNA: TGCGCCAGCAGCTTGACGACAGGGATCAGGTACAATGAGCAGTACTTC. The encoded protein is CASSLTTGIRYNEQYF.

This clonotype was recorded at least ten times. The chain joins TRBV20-1 to TRBJ1-6; 11 nucleotides match TRBD1. Trimming at V came to 6 bases and at J to 1 base, leaving 2 bases not matched to a gene. Germline V gene data show CDR1 as DFQATT and CDR2 as SNEGSKA (reference sequence). The CDR3 length is 15 residues. For the CDR3, the DNA is TGCAGTGCCCGGGACAGGGGGTCCTATAATTCACCCCTCCACTTT. Encoded protein: CSARDRGSYNSPLHF.

This clonotype was seen more than once but under ten times. The chain employs TRBV20-1 and TRBJ2-7; perhaps D is TRBD1 or TRBD2 (5 bases each). Germline CDR1 and CDR2: DFQATT and SNEGSKA (reference sequence). The CDR3 covers 13 residues. V lost 3 bases and J 4 bases, leaving 13 bases between the germline ends. In DNA, the CDR3 is TGCAGTGCTAGGGCCCGGGGCCTATACGAGCAGTACTTC. This codes for CSARARGLYEQYF.

This chain uses TRBV29-1 with TRBJ2-3; D remains unclear. V dropped 6 bases and J dropped 2 bases, with 15 bases sitting between them. Germline assignment: CDR1 SQVTM and CDR2 ANQGSEA. The CDR3 length is 14 residues. CDR3 sequence: CSVAVRPVTDTQYF. In DNA form, the CDR3 reads TGCAGCGTGGCAGTTCGACCGGTCACAGATACGCAGTATTTT.